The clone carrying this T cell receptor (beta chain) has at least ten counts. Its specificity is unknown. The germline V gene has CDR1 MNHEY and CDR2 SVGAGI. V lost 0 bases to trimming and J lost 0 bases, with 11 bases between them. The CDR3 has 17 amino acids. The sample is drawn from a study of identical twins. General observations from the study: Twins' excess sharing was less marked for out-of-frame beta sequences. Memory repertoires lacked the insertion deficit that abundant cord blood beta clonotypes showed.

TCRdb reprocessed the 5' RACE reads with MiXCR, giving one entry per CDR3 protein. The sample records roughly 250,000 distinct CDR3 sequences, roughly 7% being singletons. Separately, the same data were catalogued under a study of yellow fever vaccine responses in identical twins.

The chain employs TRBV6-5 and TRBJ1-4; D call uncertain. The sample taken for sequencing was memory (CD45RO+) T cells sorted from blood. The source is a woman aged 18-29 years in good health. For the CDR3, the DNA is TGTGCCAGCAGTTACTCCAACACCGCCGCAACTAATGAAAAACTGTTTTTT. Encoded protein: CASSYSNTAATNEKLFF.